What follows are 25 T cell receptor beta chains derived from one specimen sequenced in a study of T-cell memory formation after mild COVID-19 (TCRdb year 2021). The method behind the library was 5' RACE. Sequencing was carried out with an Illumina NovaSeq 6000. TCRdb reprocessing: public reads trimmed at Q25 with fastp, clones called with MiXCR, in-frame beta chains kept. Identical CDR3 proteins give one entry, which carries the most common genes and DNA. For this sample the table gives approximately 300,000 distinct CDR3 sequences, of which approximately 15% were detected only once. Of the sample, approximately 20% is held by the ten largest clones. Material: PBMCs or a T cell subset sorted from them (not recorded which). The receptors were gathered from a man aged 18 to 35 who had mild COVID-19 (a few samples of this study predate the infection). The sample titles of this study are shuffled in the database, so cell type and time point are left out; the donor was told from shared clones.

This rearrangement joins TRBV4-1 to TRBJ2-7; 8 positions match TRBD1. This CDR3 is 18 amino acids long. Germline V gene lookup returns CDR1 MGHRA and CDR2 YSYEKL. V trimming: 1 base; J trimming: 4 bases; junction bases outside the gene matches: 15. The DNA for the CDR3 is TGCGCCAGCAGCCAAGGGGATTCGGGACAGGTGGGGCCATACGAGCAGTACTTC. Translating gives CASSQGDSGQVGPYEQYF.

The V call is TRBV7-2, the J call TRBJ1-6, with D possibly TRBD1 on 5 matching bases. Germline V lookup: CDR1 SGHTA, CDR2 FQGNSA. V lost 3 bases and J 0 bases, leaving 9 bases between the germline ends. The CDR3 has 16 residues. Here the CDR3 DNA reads TGTGCCAGCAGCTTTCAGGGAAGCTCCTATAATTCACCCCTCCACTTT. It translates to CASSFQGSSYNSPLHF.

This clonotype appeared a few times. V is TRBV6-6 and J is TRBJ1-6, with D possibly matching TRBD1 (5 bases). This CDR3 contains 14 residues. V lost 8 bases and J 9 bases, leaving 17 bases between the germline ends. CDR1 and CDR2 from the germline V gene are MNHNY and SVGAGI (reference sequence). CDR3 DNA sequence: TGTGCCAGCGATCTCGGGGGTGAAGGTTCACCCCTCCACTTT. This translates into CASDLGGEGSPLHF.

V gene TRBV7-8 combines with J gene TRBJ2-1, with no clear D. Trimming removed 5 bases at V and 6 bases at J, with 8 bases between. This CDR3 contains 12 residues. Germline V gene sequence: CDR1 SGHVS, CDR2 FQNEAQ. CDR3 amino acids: CASSQTLNEQFF. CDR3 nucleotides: TGTGCCAGCAGCCAAACTCTCAATGAGCAGTTCTTC.

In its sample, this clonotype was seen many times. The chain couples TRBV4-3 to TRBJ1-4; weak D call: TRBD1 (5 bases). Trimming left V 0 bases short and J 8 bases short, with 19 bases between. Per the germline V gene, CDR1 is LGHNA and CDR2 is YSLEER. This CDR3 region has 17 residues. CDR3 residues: CASSQDGLDLGREKLFF. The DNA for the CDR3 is TGCGCCAGCAGCCAAGATGGGCTAGACCTGGGACGGGAAAAACTGTTTTTT.

In DNA, the CDR3 is TGTGCCAGCAGCCAGTACAGGAATCAGCCCCAGCATTTT. Amino acid sequence: CASSQYRNQPQHF. This rearrangement joins TRBV7-2 to TRBJ1-5; D perhaps matches TRBD1 (5 bases). V lost 5 bases and J lost 4, with 9 bases in between. The CDR3 consists of 13 residues. Germline V gene lookup returns CDR1 SGHTA and CDR2 FQGNSA.

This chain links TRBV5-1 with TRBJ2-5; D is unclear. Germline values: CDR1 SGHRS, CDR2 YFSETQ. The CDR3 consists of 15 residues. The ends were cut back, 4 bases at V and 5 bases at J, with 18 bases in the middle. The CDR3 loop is CASSEIGPSRETQYF. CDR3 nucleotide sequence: TGCGCCAGCAGCGAGATAGGCCCCTCTCGGGAGACCCAGTACTTC.

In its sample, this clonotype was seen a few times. Here the CDR3 DNA reads TGTGCCAGGGCGGCGGGGGGGCAGGTCCCAATACTAGCCAAAAACATTCAGTACTTC. Translating it yields CARAAGGQVPILAKNIQYF. The chain joins TRBV6-5 to TRBJ2-4; TRBD2 matches at 9 bases. The V gene end was trimmed by 9 bases and the J gene end by 0 bases; junction bases not matched to a gene: 18. Germline V gene lookup returns CDR1 MNHEY and CDR2 SVGAGI. The CDR3 has 19 residues.

CDR3 region: CASSQDRVGDTEAFF. The DNA of the CDR3 is TGTGCCAGCAGCCAAGACAGGGTAGGGGACACTGAAGCTTTCTTT. The chain joins TRBV4-2 to TRBJ1-1; D possibly corresponds to TRBD1 (5 bases). From germline, CDR1 is LGHNA and CDR2 YNFKEQ. V was clipped by 0 bases and J by 3 bases, with 11 bases between them. This CDR3 spans 15 amino acids.

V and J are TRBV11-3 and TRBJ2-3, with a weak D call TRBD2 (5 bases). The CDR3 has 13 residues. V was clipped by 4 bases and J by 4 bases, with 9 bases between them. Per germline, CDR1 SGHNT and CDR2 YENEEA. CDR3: CASSSLESDTQYF. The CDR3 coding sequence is TGTGCCAGCAGCTCACTAGAGTCAGATACGCAGTATTTT. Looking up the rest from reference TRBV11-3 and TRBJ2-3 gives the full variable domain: EAGVVQSPRYKIIEKKQPVAFWCNPISGHNTLYWYLQNLGQGPELLIRYENEEAVDDSQLPKDRFSAERLKGVDSTLKIQPAELGDSAVYLCASSSLESDTQYFGPGTRLTVL.

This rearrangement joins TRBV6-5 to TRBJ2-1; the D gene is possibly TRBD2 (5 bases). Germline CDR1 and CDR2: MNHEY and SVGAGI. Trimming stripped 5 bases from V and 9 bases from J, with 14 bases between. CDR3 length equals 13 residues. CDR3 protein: CASSPRTRGEQFF. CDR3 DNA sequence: TGTGCCAGCAGTCCACGGACTCGAGGTGAGCAGTTCTTC.

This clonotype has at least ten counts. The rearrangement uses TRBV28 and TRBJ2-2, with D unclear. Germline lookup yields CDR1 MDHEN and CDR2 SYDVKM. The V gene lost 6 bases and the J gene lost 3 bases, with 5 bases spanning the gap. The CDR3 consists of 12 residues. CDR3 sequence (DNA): TGTGCCAGCAGGGAGTACACCGGGGAGCTGTTTTTT. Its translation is CASREYTGELFF. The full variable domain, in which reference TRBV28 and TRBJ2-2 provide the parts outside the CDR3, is DVKVTQSSRYLVKRTGEKVFLECVQDMDHENMFWYRQDPGLGLRLIYFSYDVKMKEKGDIPEGYSVSREKKERFSLILESASTNQTSMYLCASREYTGELFFGEGSRLTVL.

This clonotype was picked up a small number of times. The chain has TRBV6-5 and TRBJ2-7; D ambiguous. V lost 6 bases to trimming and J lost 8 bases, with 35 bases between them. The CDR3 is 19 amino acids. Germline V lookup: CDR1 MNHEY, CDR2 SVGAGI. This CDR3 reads CASSQKAAGRTAPTRKQYF. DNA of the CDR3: TGTGCCAGCAGCCAGAAAGCCGCAGGACGCACAGCACCTACGAGAAAGCAGTACTTC.

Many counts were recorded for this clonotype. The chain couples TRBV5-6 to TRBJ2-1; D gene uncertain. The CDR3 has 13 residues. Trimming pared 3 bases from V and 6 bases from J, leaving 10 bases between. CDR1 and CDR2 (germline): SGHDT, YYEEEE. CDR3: CASSSVALNEQFF. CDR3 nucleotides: TGTGCCAGCAGCTCAGTGGCCCTCAATGAGCAGTTCTTC. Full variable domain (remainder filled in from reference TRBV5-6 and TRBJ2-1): DAGVTQSPTHLIKTRGQQVTLRCSPKSGHDTVSWYQQALGQGPQFIFQYYEEEERQRGNFPDRFSGHQFPNYSSELNVNALLLGDSALYLCASSSVALNEQFFGPGTRLTVL.

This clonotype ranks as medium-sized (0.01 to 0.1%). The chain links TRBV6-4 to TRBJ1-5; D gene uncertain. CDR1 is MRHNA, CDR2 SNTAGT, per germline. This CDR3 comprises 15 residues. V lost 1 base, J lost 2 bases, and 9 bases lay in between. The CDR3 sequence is CASSDLVFCNQPQHF. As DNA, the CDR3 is TGTGCCAGCAGTGACTTGGTATTTTGCAATCAGCCCCAGCATTTT.

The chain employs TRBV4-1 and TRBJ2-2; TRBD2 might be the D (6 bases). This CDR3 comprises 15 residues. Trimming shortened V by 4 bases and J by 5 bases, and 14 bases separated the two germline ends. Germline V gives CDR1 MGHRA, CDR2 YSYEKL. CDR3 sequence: CASSLAGRRTGELFF. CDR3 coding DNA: TGCGCCAGCAGCCTCGCGGGGCGCAGGACCGGGGAGCTGTTTTTT.

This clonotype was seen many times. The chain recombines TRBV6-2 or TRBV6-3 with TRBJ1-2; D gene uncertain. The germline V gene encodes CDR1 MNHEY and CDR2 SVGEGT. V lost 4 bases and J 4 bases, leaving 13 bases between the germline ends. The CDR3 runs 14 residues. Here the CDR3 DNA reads TGTGCCAGCAGTTTGACGGGAGAGAGCTATGGCTACACCTTC. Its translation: CASSLTGESYGYTF.

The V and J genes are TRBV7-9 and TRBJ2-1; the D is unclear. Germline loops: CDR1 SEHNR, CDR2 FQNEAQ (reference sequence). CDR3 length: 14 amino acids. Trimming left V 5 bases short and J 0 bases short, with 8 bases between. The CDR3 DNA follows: TGTGCCAGCAGCCATAAGAGCTCCTACAATGAGCAGTTCTTC. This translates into CASSHKSSYNEQFF.

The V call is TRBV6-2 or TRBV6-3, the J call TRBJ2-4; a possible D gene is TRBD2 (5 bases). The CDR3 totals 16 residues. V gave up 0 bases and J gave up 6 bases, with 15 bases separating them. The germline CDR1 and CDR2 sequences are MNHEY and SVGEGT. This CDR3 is CASSYSGVRVGNIQYF. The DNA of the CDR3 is TGTGCCAGCAGTTACTCCGGGGTCCGGGTTGGAAACATTCAGTACTTC.

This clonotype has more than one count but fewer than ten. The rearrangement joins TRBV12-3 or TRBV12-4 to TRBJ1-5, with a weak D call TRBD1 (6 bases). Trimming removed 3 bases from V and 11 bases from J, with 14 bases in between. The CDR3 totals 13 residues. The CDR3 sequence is CASSFPGVVAQHF. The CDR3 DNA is TGTGCCAGCAGTTTCCCAGGGGTGGTGGCCCAGCATTTT.

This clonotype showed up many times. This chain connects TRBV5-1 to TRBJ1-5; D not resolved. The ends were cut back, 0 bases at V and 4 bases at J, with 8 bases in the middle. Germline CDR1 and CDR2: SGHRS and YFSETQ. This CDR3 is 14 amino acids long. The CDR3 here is CASSLGAVNQPQHF. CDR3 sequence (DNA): TGCGCCAGCAGCTTGGGGGCCGTTAATCAGCCCCAGCATTTT. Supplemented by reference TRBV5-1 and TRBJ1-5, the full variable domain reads KAGVTQTPRYLIKTRGQQVTLSCSPISGHRSVSWYQQTPGQGLQFLFEYFSETQRNKGNFPGRFSGRQFSNSRSEMNVSTLELGDSALYLCASSLGAVNQPQHFGDGTRLSIL.

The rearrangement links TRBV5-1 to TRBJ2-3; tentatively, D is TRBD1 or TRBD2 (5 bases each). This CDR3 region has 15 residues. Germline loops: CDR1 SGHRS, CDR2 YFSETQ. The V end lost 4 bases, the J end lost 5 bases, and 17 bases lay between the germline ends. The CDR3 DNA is TGCGCCAGCAGCCCGTATAACCCTGGGGGAGATACGCAGTATTTT. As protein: CASSPYNPGGDTQYF.

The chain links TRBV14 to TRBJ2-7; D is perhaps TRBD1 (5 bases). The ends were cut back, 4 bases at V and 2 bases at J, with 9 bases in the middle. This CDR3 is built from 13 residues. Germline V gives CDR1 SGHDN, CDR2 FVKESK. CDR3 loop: CASSRWGTYEQYF. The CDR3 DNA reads TGTGCCAGCAGCCGTTGGGGCACCTACGAGCAGTACTTC.

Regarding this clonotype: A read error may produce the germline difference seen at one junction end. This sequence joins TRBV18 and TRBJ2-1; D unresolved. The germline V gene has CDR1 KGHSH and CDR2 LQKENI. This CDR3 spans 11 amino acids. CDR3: CASSPDKEQFF. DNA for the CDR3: TGTGCCAGCTCACCAGACAAGGAGCAGTTCTTC.

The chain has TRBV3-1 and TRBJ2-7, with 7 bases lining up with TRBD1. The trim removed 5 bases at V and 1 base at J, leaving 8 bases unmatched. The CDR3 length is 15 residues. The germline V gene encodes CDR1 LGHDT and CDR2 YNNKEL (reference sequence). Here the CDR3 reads CASSGRQGKSYEQYF. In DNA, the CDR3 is TGTGCCAGCAGCGGTAGACAGGGAAAGTCCTACGAGCAGTACTTC.